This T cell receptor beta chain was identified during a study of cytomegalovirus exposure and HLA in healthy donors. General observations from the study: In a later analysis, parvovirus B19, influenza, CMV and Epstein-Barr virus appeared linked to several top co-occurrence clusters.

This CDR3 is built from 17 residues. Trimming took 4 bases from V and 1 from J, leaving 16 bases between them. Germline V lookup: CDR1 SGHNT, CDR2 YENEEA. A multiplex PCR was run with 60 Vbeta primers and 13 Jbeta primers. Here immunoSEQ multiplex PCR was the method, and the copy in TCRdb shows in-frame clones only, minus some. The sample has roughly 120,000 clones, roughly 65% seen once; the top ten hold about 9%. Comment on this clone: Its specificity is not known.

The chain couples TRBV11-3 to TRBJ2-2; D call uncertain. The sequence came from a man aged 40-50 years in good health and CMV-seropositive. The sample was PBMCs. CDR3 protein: CASSSSTGDRNTGELFF. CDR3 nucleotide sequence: TGTGCCAGCAGCTCAAGCACCGGAGATAGGAACACCGGGGAGCTGTTTTTT.